This T cell receptor beta chain appears in the sequencing data of a study of HIV-infected patients and healthy controls (dated by TCRdb to between 2013 and 2015). Study-wide context: After three months of therapy, CD4 counts in 14 of 16 patients increased to a modest but significant degree while remaining below normal ranges. The CD4:CD8 ratio rose slightly, whereas CD8 counts showed no consistent shift during early therapy. An undetectable viral load was attained by 11 of 16 patients by the second bleed and by all patients after a further year of therapy. Patients lacked overall T-cell lymphocytopenia, and total CDR3 counts per chain did not differ significantly from controls. The study tested whether deep TCR repertoire sequencing of HIV patients' small blood samples could capture immune perturbation and reconstitution.

Reverse transcription of approximately 540 ng RNA was performed with SuperScript III using primers directed against the alpha and beta constant regions. Separate alpha and beta chain libraries were generated by chain-specific third strand synthesis with multiplexing indices. The protocol used a single primer pair to amplify all rearrangements within a chain, which avoided primer bias, and attached molecular barcodes to each cDNA molecule. Purified cDNA was joined by T4 RNA Ligase 1 to a 5' RACE adapter carrying a random hexamer and the SP2 sequencing primer site. With slow temperature ramps used to favor optimal annealing, second strand synthesis was primed from the SP2 site with Phusion polymerase. Two random hexamer sequences, both added before amplification and joined together, made up the 12-nucleotide barcode of each molecule. A short first PCR added P5 and P7 adapter elements plus a second index, followed by a 23-cycle amplification PCR with P5s and P7 primers. In total the libraries went through about 25 PCR cycles, after which the libraries were quantified on a Qubit, sized on a Bioanalyzer, and diluted to 3 to 4 nM. The normalized libraries were sequenced on an Illumina MiSeq using 2 x 250 paired-end kits. Into around 9.4 ul Tris-Cl, the reverse transcription reactions were eluted following cleanup on MinElute columns. Adapter ligations ran for around 25 hours at 16 degrees C and were afterwards cleaned with AMPure XP beads at a 1:1 ratio. In the source study's methods: A modified Decombinator that output V, J, insert and barcode information was used to process the demultiplexed FASTQ files. Sequences sharing a barcode but differing from the dominant sequence were discarded as errors, and barcodes clustered at Levenshtein distance 3 were counted to estimate original cDNA molecules. Downstream analyses used R packages ineq, vegan, igraph and RCytoscape, with IMGT nomenclature and CDR3 definitions. To avoid skew from clonal expansion, each TCR was counted once, and V gene usage was computed over distinct sequences. Unique CDR3 amino acid sequences within a donor were connected in similarity networks whenever two sequences differed by a single Levenshtein edit. Published HIV-specific CDR3s (around 83 alpha, roughly 690 beta) and CMV-specific CDR3s (more than 12 alpha, 200 to 300 beta) were compiled and searched for in the repertoires. Lower sequence numbers were not the cause of the decreased diversity in patients, as random subsampling to size-matched repertoires showed. TCRdb took the public reads, trimmed them with fastp at Q25, ran MiXCR for clone calling and kept in-frame beta chains. Under each unique CDR3 protein, matching rows form one entry showing the most common genes and DNA. These V and J calls derive from TCRdb rather than the authors' analysis. Recorded for this sample are approximately 6,000 distinct CDR3 sequences; more than 8.5% of them occurred a single time. Clones ranked in the top ten supply around 12% of the sample.

In this sample, this clonotype turned up many times. No cognate antigen has been identified for it. Base quality data are lacking; no much larger clone is found one base away. Whole blood was used without fractionating the cells, so the repertoire represented all peripheral T cells without sorting. For RNA extraction, roughly 2.5 ml of peripheral blood was drawn into Tempus tubes. HIV-infected adults who had not yet received antiretroviral therapy and were about to begin treatment were enrolled, with the first sixteen eligible patients processed. Enrollment excluded patients who had febrile or AIDS-related illness, tumors, hepatitis B or C coinfection, immunomodulatory therapy, recent vaccination or treatment interruptions. Residual genomic DNA was removed with the TURBO-DNase kit and globin mRNA was depleted with GLOBINclear. Pretreatment blood was drawn from HIV-infected patients immediately prior to the initiation of antiretroviral therapy.

The germline V gene sets CDR1 to MDHEN and CDR2 to SYDVKM. The junction carries 19 bases between V and J, which are trimmed by 6 bases and 7 bases respectively. Taken from cysteine to phenylalanine, the CDR3 has 16 residues. Only the CDR3 region is kept as DNA, spanning 48 bases read in frame from base 1. Here is what the overall study found, with its caveats: Using whole blood restricted sequencing depth and prevented separating the dynamics of distinct T-cell subpopulations. HIV-associated CDR3s exhibited a significant reduction in frequency during therapy, whereas CMV-associated CDR3s exhibited no significant change, although the majority increased in frequency. Donor HLA types were not determined in the study. Alpha-beta chain pairing was not determined in the samples. Comparisons were complicated by unequal numbers of distinct sequences between patients and controls, and rare events from HIV-infected data were overweighted by size-matching. More CDR3s were shared between individuals among healthy controls than among HIV+ patients, as measured by Jaccard index and by the count of highly shared sequences. Significantly different mean usage between HIV-infected patients and controls was observed for eight alpha and eight beta V genes. In HIV-infected patients, the apparent post-therapy recovery of the Gini index was not replicated in size-matched repertoire data. Alpha-chain CDR3s from MAIT cells occurred at high frequency in healthy controls but were severely depleted in HIV+ repertoires. HIV-infected repertoires had significantly higher mean Gini indices than controls, possibly reflecting oligoclonality. Compared with untreated HIV+ repertoires, healthy control repertoires had roughly threefold more distinct CDR3s and a higher Shannon diversity. Processing included only sixteen HIV-infected individuals, and this was regarded by the authors as a major limit on how widely the findings apply. The observed differences in diversity could not be explained by the slight differences in age and sex profiles between the study cohorts.

The rearranged chain carries TRBV28 and TRBJ1-6, with no D gene named confidently. This sequence originates from an adult with HIV infection. The sample here was blood, taken before antiretroviral therapy. The CDR3 corresponds to CASSPLPGRSNSPLHF. The nucleotide sequence reads TGTGCCAGCAGCCCCCTCCCCGGGCGAAGCAATTCACCCCTCCACTTT.